The clone carrying this TCR beta chain was counted many times. Its antigen is as yet unknown. This CDR3 contains 14 residues. V was pared by 6 bases and J by 0 bases, with 9 bases between. Germline V gives CDR1 MNHNS, CDR2 SASEGT. The sample originates from a study of Graves' ophthalmopathy and Graves' hyperthyroidism. Findings and caveats of the study: Most expanded clonotypes from thyroid (those above 0.001 frequency) were also found in blood. Sensitivity of 87.88% and specificity of about 77% were achieved when a 13-signature model separated ophthalmopathy from stable hyperthyroidism. Its predictions of ophthalmopathy progression gave the model almost 71% sensitivity and 72% to 85% specificity.

The TCR beta CDR3 regions underwent amplification from RNA transcripts. RT-PCR was first run with HTBI primers, then multiplex PCR in a second round. TCRdb fed the multiplex PCR reads into MiXCR, producing one record per CDR3 protein. This sample has some 210,000 distinct CDR3 sequences, with over 25% found just once. The receptor's source is a man aged 45-65 years with Graves' ophthalmopathy. This sequence joins TRBV6-1 and TRBJ1-3; D might be TRBD1 (5 bases). The sequenced sample was peripheral blood. DNA of the CDR3: TGTGCCAGCAGGAACAGGATCTCTGGAAACACCATATATTTT. It is translated as CASRNRISGNTIYF.